This T cell receptor beta chain was profiled in a study of cytomegalovirus exposure and HLA in healthy donors (dated by TCRdb to the late 2010s). Regarding the research as a whole: In an earlier analysis of 550 to 750 of the donors, about 260 Gb of sequence data and 90 million to 120 million unique TCR beta sequences from some 170 million T cells were reported. A later genetic analysis used genome-wide SNP genotypes for about 60% of the roughly 700 donors, treating that subset as a discovery cohort. An early release that covered fewer than 750 HLA-typed donors contained approximately 300 gigabases of sequencing data and tens of millions of unique TCR sequences. Typing coverage differed by locus: A, B, C, DRB1 and DQB1 were typed in about 620-630 donors, DQA1 in approximately 520, DPA1 in 600 to 610, and DPB1 in approximately 450. Besides the first cohort of some 670 subjects, a separate validation cohort made up of roughly 130 different subjects was used. Across some 400 genotyped donors of the cohort, an average of 235,054 unique TCR beta nucleotide sequences per donor were sequenced, and around 20% of those sequences were non-productive. Every discovery cohort repertoire had been produced on one sequencing platform. Using immunosequencing, the study profiled T cell repertoires from 666 subjects and related those repertoires to cytomegalovirus serostatus. To predict cytomegalovirus infection status, the study combined high-throughput TCR immunosequencing, statistical association of individual TCRs with disease status, and machine learning. Both class I and class II loci were covered by HLA typing, at four-digit resolution. Alongside the repertoire data, information on donor age, sex, ethnicity and CMV serostatus was compiled. Because of strong linkage in the cohort, roughly five DR-DQ haplotypes were treated as single units for association and clustering. Rather than drawing on any new phenotypic data, the later analysis identified candidate immune exposures from TCR beta sequences and the way those sequences occurred across donors. A later analysis re-analyzed previously published TCR beta repertoires from hundreds of donors and added high-resolution HLA genotyping to study TCR occurrence patterns. The aim of the study was to test whether cataloging public T cell receptors could identify signatures of past pathogen exposure. Of the approximately 400 genotyped donors, over 65% fell in the genetic ancestry cluster associated with self-reported Caucasian donors. To decide whether each TCR beta V gene segment behaved as functional or pseudogenic, an earlier analysis of approximately 590 of the donors relied on high-throughput TCR beta sequencing.

The method was the immunoSEQ multiplex PCR assay. A mixture of 60 forward primers for TCR Vbeta segments and 13 reverse primers for TCR Jbeta segments was used in the multiplex PCR. The CDR3 region of rearranged TCR beta genes was amplified from genomic DNA by a multiplex PCR assay. The amplified TCR beta libraries were sequenced on the Illumina HiSeq System as 87-base-pair reads. The paper's processing steps were these. A later analysis tallied roughly 80 million unique TCR beta chains across the 666 repertoires, and around 10 million of those chains were shared by two or more donors. A nearest-neighbor algorithm error-corrected the raw reads and collapsed the reads into unique sequences, merging closely related sequences to remove PCR and sequencing errors. V, D and J gene segments were assigned by aligning CDR3 sequences to IMGT reference sequences. For a sequence to be retained, a match of at least six nucleotides to both a V gene segment and a J gene segment was required. A rearrangement counted as productive if the CDR3 had no stop codons and remained in frame with V and J, and every other rearrangement counted as non-productive. Following IMGT convention, CDR3 was defined as the stretch from the second conserved V-encoded cysteine to the conserved J-encoded phenylalanine. In an earlier analysis of more than 550 of the donors, sequences lacking an unambiguous match to a single V gene segment were excluded. An earlier analysis of 450 to 650 of the donors called V segments functional above 56.7% productive rearrangements and segregating when the between-donor standard deviation exceeded 5%. To diagnose cytomegalovirus status from the catalog of TCR beta chain sequences, a statistical classification framework was built. V and J gene assignment, in a later analysis, came from comparing TCR nucleotide sequences with IMGT/GENE-DB human TR gene sequences. The TCRdist pipeline was used in a later analysis to assign CDR3 sequences and most-parsimonious VDJ recombination scenarios. A later analysis defined each TCR beta chain by its CDR3 amino acid sequence plus V-gene family, and excluded reads lacking a unique V-gene family. A later analysis removed roughly 590 highly shared, low-generation-probability nucleotide sequences to deal with suspected cross-contamination and a sequencing artifact. A later analysis calculated a clonal expansion index for each public chain from normalized within-repertoire ranks of inferred template counts. A later analysis computed generation probabilities with a VDJ recombination model fitted to out-of-frame rearrangements, and checked the results against IGoR. In a later analysis, TCR-TCR, TCR-HLA and TCR-CMV co-occurrence was scored with hypergeometric tests, and a repertoire-size bias correction was applied to TCR pairs. In a later analysis, false discovery rates were estimated by permuting HLA or CMV assignments 20 times. A later analysis grouped co-occurring TCRs with DBSCAN, adding TCRdist sequence similarity when clustering within HLA-allele-positive subsets. Repertoires with fewer than 30,000 or more than 120,000 public chains, plus five repertoires with anomalous nucleotide sharing, were excluded from co-occurrence clustering. The immuneACCESS repertoire file appears here via TCRdb, limited to in-frame rearrangements. These files lack a portion of the clones; in checked studies, under half of the deficit traces to unresolved V genes, and the cause of the others is not known. V, J and clone size are taken as reported in that table, and D and trimming were inferred from the DNA itself. The sample includes some 160,000 clones, with around 77% observed a single time. About 2.4% of the sample goes to the ten largest clones.

General conclusions and limits of the study: In a later analysis, HLA-associated TCR beta chains were found to be more clonally expanded and to have lower generation probabilities than equally common non-associated chains. Cytomegalovirus status was reported to be diagnosed by the classifier with high specificity and sensitivity in both the original and validation cohorts. Compared with the 666-donor mean, donors in an Asian-associated ancestry cluster had fewer N-insertions in productive TCRs, according to a later genetic analysis. In an earlier analysis of some 540 of the donors, most TCR beta V segments appeared in productive rearrangements about 90% or about 30% of the time, broadly matching IMGT annotations. The only immune exposure information available for the cohort was CMV serostatus. The 87-base-pair reads could not distinguish some IMGT-functional V segments, including TRBV6-2 and TRBV6-3, so those segments were excluded. This cohort had only TCR beta chains sequenced, and the lack of alpha or paired-chain data limited which features could be detected. Because HLA typing was missing for some donors at each locus, association tests included only the typed subset. Strong co-occurrence of HLA alleles, especially DR and DQ, made assigning TCR associations to individual alleles difficult. In vitro tests confirmed that a few of the cytomegalovirus-associated TCR beta chains recognize cytomegalovirus antigens. The authors suggested that the approach could potentially be extended to other disease states and immunological phenotypes. While some public TCRs were present in many individuals, most TCR sequences turned up only very rarely across donors. Sequencing depth was assumed to be roughly uniform across donors in the presence/absence analyses, though that assumption may not hold. About 17 rarely observed V segments, including chromosome 9 orphons, were excluded from the earlier analysis of several hundred of the donors because counts were too low. A cluster of highly shared sequence variants was judged likely to be a technical artifact of the sequencing pipeline. A further reported finding was that TCR beta sequences accurately predicted the HLA-A and HLA-B alleles for most subjects in the first cohort. A later genetic analysis associated a missense DCLRE1C variant with V-gene and J-gene trimming of TCR beta chains, and an independent cohort replicated the association. Correlated functional status among segregating V segments might be attributable to linkage disequilibrium, but an unknown experimental factor could not be ruled out. In a later analysis, the rate of TCR association differed among HLA loci, with DRB1 alleles having the most associated TCRs and HLA-C alleles having the fewest. Specific HLA alleles were associated with 15,000 to 20,000 TCR beta sequences at a false discovery rate of 0.05 in a later analysis. The study listed 164 TCR beta chains as associated with cytomegalovirus. In a later analysis, several top co-occurrence clusters were reported to appear linked to parvovirus B19, influenza, CMV and Epstein-Barr virus. Most CMV-associated TCR beta chains appeared to be HLA-restricted in a later analysis, and the HLA associations seemed to be driven largely by CMV exposure.

The CDR3, from cysteine to phenylalanine, totals 14 residues. The entry retains the CDR3 DNA only, 42 bases that are in frame from base 1. After removal of 5 bases from V and 8 bases from J, the junction retains 8 bases not matched to a gene. CDR1 SGHRS and CDR2 YFSETQ are derived from the germline V gene. A remark on this clone: Its antigen is unknown. Base quality data are lacking; no much larger clone is found one base away.

In total, just over 650 healthy bone marrow donors made up the cohort. All cohort members were sampled while nominally healthy, although unrecorded immune exposures were likely present. The donor was CMV seronegative and belonged to the group of roughly 330 seronegative cohort members. Every donor gave a peripheral blood sample, and the peripheral blood mononuclear cells from that sample were used for TCR beta sequencing. The Qiagen DNeasy Blood Extraction Kit was used to extract genomic DNA from the blood cell samples. The chain was built from TRBV5-1 and TRBJ1-4; 8 central nucleotides agree with TRBD1. The sequenced sample consisted of PBMCs. This receptor was identified in a man between 60 and 75 years old in good health and CMV-seronegative. The nucleotide sequence reads as follows: TGCGCCAGCAGTTCGGACAGGGCTGGGGAAAAACTGTTTTTT. Translated, this gives CASSSDRAGEKLFF.